These 14 T cell receptor beta chains share one sample of origin, sequenced in a study of cytotoxic CD8 clonotypes in ibrutinib-treated CLL (dated by TCRdb to the early 2020s). To prepare the library, the immunoSEQ multiplex PCR assay was applied. Not all clones reach the TCRdb copy of this immuneACCESS table, which keeps in-frame sequences only. Checked studies attribute under half of the gap to unresolved V genes and leave the rest unexplained. This sample is represented by over 120,000 clones; about 76% of them were singletons. About 5% of the sample is taken by the ten largest. According to the study, the label for this sample's time point signals: approximately 25 months on ibrutinib. Source: PBMCs, taken after 24 months of ibrutinib treatment. These receptors all stem from a human donor with chronic lymphocytic leukemia.

The chain carries TRBV28 and TRBJ1-2; D might be TRBD1 (6 bases). The germline V and J ends were trimmed by 6 bases and 8 bases, with 19 bases remaining between them. This CDR3 has 14 amino acids. The germline gives CDR1 MDHEN, CDR2 SYDVKM. CDR3 sequence reads: CASSPGTPGGGYTF. DNA of the CDR3: TGTGCCAGCAGCCCCGGGACCCCTGGGGGCGGCTACACCTTC.

The table lists this clone with many counts. J is TRBJ1-1 and V is TRBV5-5, with D unclear. The CDR3 is 13 amino acids. Between the trimmed V and J ends, which lost 4 bases and 1 base, there was a span of 8 bases. Germline loops: CDR1 SGHKS, CDR2 YYEKEE (reference sequence). The CDR3 region is CASSPGPNTEAFF. CDR3 nucleotides: TGTGCCAGCAGCCCCGGGCCGAACACTGAAGCTTTCTTT.

The genes are TRBV5-1 and TRBJ2-7, with 7 nucleotides matching TRBD2. Germline trimming cut 4 bases from V and 3 bases from J; bases unmatched to any gene: 7. CDR1 is SGHRS, CDR2 YFSETQ, per germline. CDR3 size: 14 residues. CDR3 region: CASSQSGAFYEQYF. CDR3 nucleotides: TGCGCCAGCAGCCAAAGCGGGGCATTCTACGAGCAGTACTTC.

This chain links TRBV13 with TRBJ1-4, with D perhaps TRBD1 (5 bases). Trimming cost V 3 bases and J 6 bases, with 8 bases left between them. CDR1 is PRHDT, CDR2 FYEKMQ, per germline (reference sequence). The CDR3 totals 13 residues. The CDR3 DNA sequence: TGTGCCAGCAGCTTGGGACGGGATGAAAAACTGTTTTTT. Protein: CASSLGRDEKLFF. Full variable domain (rest looked up from reference TRBV13 and TRBJ1-4): AAGVIQSPRHLIKEKRETATLKCYPIPRHDTVYWYQQGPGQDPQFLISFYEKMQSDKGSIPDRFSAQQFSDYHSELNMSSLELGDSALYFCASSLGRDEKLFFGSGTQLSVL.

The gene calls are TRBV7-8 and TRBJ2-7; D gene unclear. Trimming left V 1 base short and J 3 bases short, with 7 bases between. The CDR3 runs to 13 residues. The germline gives CDR1 SGHVS, CDR2 FQNEAQ. CDR3 DNA sequence: TGTGCCAGCAGCTTAGGTGAACACTACGAGCAGTACTTC. It yields the protein CASSLGEHYEQYF.

CDR3 sequence reads: CASSLGTLGGYQQYF. The CDR3, as DNA: TGTGCCAGCAGCTTAGGAACATTGGGAGGATACCAGCAGTACTTC. The chain combines TRBV7-7 with TRBJ2-7; TRBD2 might be the D (6 bases). From germline, CDR1 is SSHAT and CDR2 FNYEAQ (reference sequence). The CDR3 length is 15 residues. V lost 1 base and J 8 bases, leaving 18 bases between the germline ends.

The chain has TRBV9 and TRBJ2-3; D not certain. The germline gives CDR1 SGDLS, CDR2 YYNGEE. The CDR3 length is 13 residues. The V end lost 7 bases, the J end lost 3 bases, and 12 bases lay between the germline ends. CDR3 sequence (DNA): TGTGCCAGCGGGCGGCTGAAAACAGATACGCAGTATTTT. It is translated as CASGRLKTDTQYF.

A single count supports this clone. The genes are TRBV7-3 and TRBJ2-3; 10 bases match TRBD2. Trimming took 5 bases from V and 1 from J; bases not matched to a gene: 6. Germline V gene data show CDR1 as SGHTA and CDR2 as FQGTGA. The CDR3 contains 16 residues. The CDR3 nucleotides are TGTGCCAGCAGCCCCAGCGGGGGGGGCGGCACAGATACGCAGTATTTT. It encodes CASSPSGGGGTDTQYF. Complete variable domain (other parts from reference TRBV7-3 and TRBJ2-3): GAGVSQTPSNKVTEKGKYVELRCDPISGHTALYWYRQSLGQGPEFLIYFQGTGAADDSGLPNDRFFAVRPEGSVSTLKIQRTERGDSAVYLCASSPSGGGGTDTQYFGPGTRLTVL.

This chain connects TRBV4-2 to TRBJ1-5; D remains ambiguous. The germline V gene has CDR1 LGHNA and CDR2 YNFKEQ. Trimming pared 0 bases from V and 0 bases from J, leaving 3 bases between. There are 14 residues in the CDR3. The CDR3 DNA reads as TGTGCCAGCAGCCAAGACACTAGCAATCAGCCCCAGCATTTT. This translates into CASSQDTSNQPQHF.

The V gene is TRBV5-1, the J gene TRBJ2-1; 8 positions agree with TRBD1. Germline loops: CDR1 SGHRS, CDR2 YFSETQ. CDR3 length equals 16 residues. Germline trimming cut 4 bases from V and 2 bases from J; bases unmatched to any gene: 8. The CDR3 loop reads CASSTPDREAYNEQFF. CDR3 bases: TGCGCCAGCAGCACCCCGGACAGGGAGGCCTACAATGAGCAGTTCTTC.

The chain combines TRBV4-3 with TRBJ2-7; 9 bases are shared with TRBD1. V gave up 4 bases and J gave up 6 bases; unmatched junction bases: 10. The CDR3 sequence is 15 residues long. The V gene's germline CDR1 is LGHNA and CDR2 YSLEER. The CDR3 loop is CASSLTGTGRSEQYF. The CDR3 region has the DNA TGCGCCAGCAGCCTCACCGGGACAGGGAGATCCGAGCAGTACTTC.

DNA for the CDR3: TGTGCCAGCCGCTATGGGGGACGGGGGGACGAGACCCAGTACTTC. It specifies CASRYGGRGDETQYF. This chain links TRBV28 with TRBJ2-5; 7 bases match TRBD2. The CDR3 totals 15 residues. Per germline, CDR1 MDHEN and CDR2 SYDVKM. V trimming: 8 bases; J trimming: 5 bases; junction bases outside the gene matches: 14.

The chain combines TRBV7-9 with TRBJ1-1, with no clear D. Germline V gene lookup returns CDR1 SEHNR and CDR2 FQNEAQ (reference sequence). The CDR3 covers 13 residues. Trimming cost V 5 bases and J 0 bases, with 7 bases left between them. The CDR3: CASSHGVNTEAFF. The CDR3 nucleotides are TGTGCCAGCAGCCACGGGGTGAACACTGAAGCTTTCTTT.

This sequence joins TRBV28 and TRBJ1-6; no reliable D call. Trimming took 6 bases from V and 7 from J, leaving 7 bases between them. The CDR3 extends over 12 amino acids. CDR1 is MDHEN and CDR2 is SYDVKM in the germline V gene. Here the CDR3 reads CASSSGNSPLHF. In nucleotides, the CDR3 is TGTGCCAGCAGCTCGGGGAATTCACCCCTCCACTTT.